The 13 T cell receptor beta chains in this list originate from one sample, sequenced in a study of T-cell reconstitution after alpha-beta-depleted transplantation in children. Unique molecular identifiers were used to barcode this TCRbeta library. TCRdb analysed the PCR reads with MiXCR anew, one entry per CDR3 protein. The sample includes around 700,000 distinct CDR3 sequences, less than 15% of them seen just once. The sequencing here drew on PBMCs, taken before TCRalphabeta/CD19-depleted stem cell transplant. The receptor source for this set is a girl aged 2 to 9 with congenital amegakaryocytic thrombocytopenia, due to receive a stem cell transplant.

This clonotype was counted many times. The genes are TRBV6-1 and TRBJ2-1, with 11 bases matching TRBD2. The CDR3 runs 15 residues. Germline V lookup: CDR1 MNHNS, CDR2 SASEGT. Germline trimming cut 6 bases from V and 8 bases from J; bases unmatched to any gene: 9. Written as DNA, the CDR3 is TGTGCCAGCAGCCAACTAGCGGGAGTCGCCGATGAGCAGTTCTTC. Its translation: CASSQLAGVADEQFF.

In this sample, this clonotype turned up many times. V and J are TRBV20-1 and TRBJ2-2; D is perhaps TRBD1 (5 bases). The length of the CDR3 is 16 residues. Germline-derived CDR1 and CDR2 are DFQATT and SNEGSKA (reference sequence). V lost 6 bases, J lost 3 bases, and 20 bases lay in between. CDR3 coding DNA: TGCAGTGCAGCAAAAAGGGGCAGGGTGGACACCGGGGAGCTGTTTTTT. Translation: CSAAKRGRVDTGELFF.

The chain uses TRBV20-1 and TRBJ2-7; no reliable D call. Deletions cut 3 bases from V and 8 bases from J, with 8 bases between. The CDR3 extends over 10 amino acids. Germline CDR1 DFQATT, CDR2 SNEGSKA (reference sequence). The DNA of the CDR3 is TGCAGTGCTAGTTGGCGAAAGCAGTACTTC. As protein: CSASWRKQYF.

This clonotype was recorded many times. This chain links TRBV5-1 with TRBJ2-2; TRBD2 matches at 12 bases. This CDR3 has 14 amino acids. Germline loops: CDR1 SGHRS, CDR2 YFSETQ. V trimming: 8 bases; J trimming: 6 bases; junction bases outside the gene matches: 5. The DNA of the CDR3 is TGCGCCAGTCGGACTAGCGGGATCCCCGGGGAGCTGTTTTTT. Translating it yields CASRTSGIPGELFF.

Many counts were recorded for this clonotype. This CDR3 reads CSASDNRIPNTGELFF. The CDR3 nucleotides are TGCAGTGCTAGTGACAACCGGATACCGAACACCGGGGAGCTGTTTTTT. The rearrangement links TRBV20-1 to TRBJ2-2; no reliable D call. The germline V gene has CDR1 DFQATT and CDR2 SNEGSKA (reference sequence). V lost 3 bases and J lost 0, with 14 bases in between. This CDR3 contains 16 residues.

The chain couples TRBV7-2 to TRBJ1-2, with no clear D. The V end lost 1 base, the J end lost 4 bases, and 13 bases lay between the germline ends. CDR1 and CDR2 (germline): SGHTA, FQGNSA. The CDR3 has 15 amino acids. The CDR3 DNA reads TGTGCCAGCAGCTTAGAGAGGCGGATGGGCTATGGCTACACCTTC. Translated, it gives CASSLERRMGYGYTF.

This clonotype was seen repeatedly, ten times or more. The CDR3 DNA is TGTGCCATCAGTGACCTGGGGAGTTACAATGAGCAGTTCTTC. This sequence encodes CAISDLGSYNEQFF. The chain couples TRBV10-3 to TRBJ2-1; tentative D call: TRBD2 (5 bases). The CDR3 consists of 14 residues. The germline CDR1 and CDR2 sequences are ENHRY and SYGVKD. Deletions cut 3 bases from V and 4 bases from J, with 10 bases between.

The J gene is TRBJ2-5, the V gene TRBV7-6; D is perhaps TRBD2 (6 bases). From germline, CDR1 is SGHVS and CDR2 FNYEAQ. Trimming pared 1 base from V and 7 bases from J, leaving 10 bases between. There are 13 residues in the CDR3. For the CDR3, the DNA is TGTGCCAGCAGCTTAGAGACGGAGGGGACCCAGTACTTC. It codes for CASSLETEGTQYF.

The rearrangement links TRBV6-6 to TRBJ2-7; 9 bases are a match to TRBD1. This CDR3 has 13 amino acids. Germline V gene sequence: CDR1 MNHNY, CDR2 SVGAGI (reference sequence). The V segment lost 10 bases and the J segment 3 bases; nucleotides outside the gene matches: 7. For the CDR3, the DNA is TGTGCCACCCGGGACAGGGAGGACTACGAGCAGTACTTC. Translation gives CATRDREDYEQYF.

There are many counts of this clonotype. V is TRBV20-1 and J is TRBJ2-1, with no clear D. V shed 6 bases and J shed 8 bases, with 11 bases lying between them. This CDR3 region has 11 residues. Germline CDR1 reads DFQATT; CDR2 reads SNEGSKA (reference sequence). CDR3 coding DNA: TGCAGTGCCCGTAATAGGGATGAGCAGTTCTTC. Translation gives CSARNRDEQFF.

A few counts support this clonotype. The chain joins TRBV28 to TRBJ2-7; unclear D gene. The V and J ends lost 5 bases and 5 bases respectively, with 10 bases between them. Germline V lookup: CDR1 MDHEN, CDR2 SYDVKM. The CDR3 has 12 residues. The CDR3 DNA follows: TGTGCCAGCAGTGCGCGCCGGGACGAGCAGTACTTC. It encodes CASSARRDEQYF.

The chain uses TRBV20-1 and TRBJ2-1; D is uncertain. The CDR3 is 15 residues long. Germline loops: CDR1 DFQATT, CDR2 SNEGSKA (reference sequence). Trimming removed 2 bases at V and 4 bases at J, with 15 bases between. The CDR3 DNA is TGCAGTGCTAGACTCATAGAGTTTGGGTACAATGAGCAGTTCTTC. Its protein product is CSARLIEFGYNEQFF.

The chain is built from TRBV12-3 or TRBV12-4 and TRBJ1-3, with D unclear. The CDR3 sequence is 17 residues long. V lost 6 bases and J 2 bases, leaving 20 bases between the germline ends. The CDR3 sequence: CASSRRAAGRTGNTIYF. CDR3 sequence (DNA): TGTGCCAGCAGCCGCCGAGCTGCCGGACGCACTGGAAACACCATATATTTT.